This T cell receptor beta chain was identified during a study of CD8 T cells in ankylosing spondylitis. Findings of the study overall: Among TCR beta sequences, a motif of eight highly homologous variants appeared characteristic of ankylosing spondylitis blood.

This clonotype was detected a few times. Its antigen is not known. TCRdb passed the 5' RACE reads through MiXCR, listing each CDR3 protein once. The sample records some 130,000 distinct CDR3 sequences, about a tenth being singletons. V shed 6 bases and J 5 bases; nucleotides not matched to a gene: 8. The CDR3 contains 15 residues. This rearrangement joins TRBV12-3 or TRBV12-4 to TRBJ2-2; 8 bases agree with TRBD1. Sequences were obtained from blood, either unsorted or a sorted T cell fraction (not recorded which). The receptor was isolated from a male donor with ankylosing spondylitis or in good health (not recorded which). The CDR3 sequence: CASRGTGRGTGELFF. The CDR3, as DNA: TGTGCCAGCAGGGGGACAGGCAGGGGGACCGGGGAGCTGTTTTTT.